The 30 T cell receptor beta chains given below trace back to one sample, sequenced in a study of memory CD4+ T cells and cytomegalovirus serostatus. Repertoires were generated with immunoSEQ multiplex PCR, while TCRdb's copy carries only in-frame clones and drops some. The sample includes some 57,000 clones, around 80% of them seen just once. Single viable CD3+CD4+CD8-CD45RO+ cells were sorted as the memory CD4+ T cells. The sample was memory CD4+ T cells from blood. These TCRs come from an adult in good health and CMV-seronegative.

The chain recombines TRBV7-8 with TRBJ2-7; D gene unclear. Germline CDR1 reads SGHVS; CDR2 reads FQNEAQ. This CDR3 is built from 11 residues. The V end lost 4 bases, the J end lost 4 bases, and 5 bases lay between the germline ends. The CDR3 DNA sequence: TGTGCCAGCAGCTCTACGTACGAGCAGTACTTC. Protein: CASSSTYEQYF.

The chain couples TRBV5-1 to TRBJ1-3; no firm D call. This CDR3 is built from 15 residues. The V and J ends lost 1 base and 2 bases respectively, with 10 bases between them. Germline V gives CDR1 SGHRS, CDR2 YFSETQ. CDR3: CASSLSGGTGNTIYF. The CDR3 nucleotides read TGCGCCAGCAGCTTGTCTGGAGGGACTGGAAACACCATATATTTT.

In DNA form, the CDR3 reads TGTGCCAGCAGCTTAGGGGCGACCGAGAATTCACCCCTCCACTTT. Its protein is CASSLGATENSPLHF. The chain carries TRBV7-2 and TRBJ1-6; D gene ambiguous. The CDR3 has 15 amino acids. Germline loops: CDR1 SGHTA, CDR2 FQGNSA. Trimming left V 1 base short and J 7 bases short, with 11 bases between.

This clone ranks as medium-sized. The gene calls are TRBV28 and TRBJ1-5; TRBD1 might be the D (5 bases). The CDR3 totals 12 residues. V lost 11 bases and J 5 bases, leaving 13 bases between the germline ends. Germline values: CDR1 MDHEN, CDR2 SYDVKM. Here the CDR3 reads CAARQTDQPQHF. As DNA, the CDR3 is TGTGCCGCCAGACAGACGGATCAGCCCCAGCATTTT.

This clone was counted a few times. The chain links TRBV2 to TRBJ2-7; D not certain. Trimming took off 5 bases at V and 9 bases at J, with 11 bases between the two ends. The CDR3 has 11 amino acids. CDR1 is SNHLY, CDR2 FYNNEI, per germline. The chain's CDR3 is CASSRLAVQYF. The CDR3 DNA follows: TGTGCCAGCAGTAGACTGGCTGTGCAGTACTTC.

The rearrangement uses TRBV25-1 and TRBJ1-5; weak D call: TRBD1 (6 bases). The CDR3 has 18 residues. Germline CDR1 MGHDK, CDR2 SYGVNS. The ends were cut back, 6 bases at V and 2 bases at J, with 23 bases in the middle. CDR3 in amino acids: CASRGGTSLLGGNQPQHF. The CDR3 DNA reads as TGTGCCAGCAGGGGGGGGACATCCCTATTAGGTGGCAATCAGCCCCAGCATTTT.

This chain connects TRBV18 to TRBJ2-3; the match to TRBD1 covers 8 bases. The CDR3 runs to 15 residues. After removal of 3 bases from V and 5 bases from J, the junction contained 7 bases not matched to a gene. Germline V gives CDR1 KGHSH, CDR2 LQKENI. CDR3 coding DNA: TGTGCCAGCTCACCCAGGGACAGGCGGGGAGATACGCAGTATTTT. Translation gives CASSPRDRRGDTQYF.

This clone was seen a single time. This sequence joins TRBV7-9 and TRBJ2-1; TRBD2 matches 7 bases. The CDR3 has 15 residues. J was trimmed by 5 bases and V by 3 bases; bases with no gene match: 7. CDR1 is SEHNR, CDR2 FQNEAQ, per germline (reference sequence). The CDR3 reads CASSLSGAGNNEQFF. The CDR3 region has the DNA TGTGCCAGCAGCTTGAGTGGAGCGGGAAACAATGAGCAGTTCTTC.

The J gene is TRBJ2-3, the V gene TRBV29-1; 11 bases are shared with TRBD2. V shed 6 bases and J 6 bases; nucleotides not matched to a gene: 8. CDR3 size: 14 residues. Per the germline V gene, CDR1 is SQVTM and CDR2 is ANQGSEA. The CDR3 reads CSVRLAGRGDTQYF. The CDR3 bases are TGCAGCGTCCGACTAGCGGGGAGGGGGGATACGCAGTATTTT.

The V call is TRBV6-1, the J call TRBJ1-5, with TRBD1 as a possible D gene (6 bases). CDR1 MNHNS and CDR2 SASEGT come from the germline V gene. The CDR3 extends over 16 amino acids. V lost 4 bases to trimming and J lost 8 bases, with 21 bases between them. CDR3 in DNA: TGTGCCAGCAGTGGGTCCTCACAGGGCGCCCTGGAGCCCCAGCATTTT. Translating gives CASSGSSQGALEPQHF.

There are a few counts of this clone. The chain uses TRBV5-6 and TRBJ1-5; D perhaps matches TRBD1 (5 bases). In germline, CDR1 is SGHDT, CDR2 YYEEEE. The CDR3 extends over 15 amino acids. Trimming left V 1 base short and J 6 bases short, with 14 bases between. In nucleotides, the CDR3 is TGTGCCAGCAGCTTGTTCGGGGCGGTGGGTCAGCCCCAGCATTTT. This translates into CASSLFGAVGQPQHF.

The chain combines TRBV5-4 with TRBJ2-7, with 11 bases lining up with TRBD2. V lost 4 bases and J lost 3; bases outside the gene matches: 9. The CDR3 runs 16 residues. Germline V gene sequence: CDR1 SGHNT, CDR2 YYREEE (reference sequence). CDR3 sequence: CASSQGVTSGIYEQYF. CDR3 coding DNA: TGTGCCAGCAGCCAAGGTGTGACTAGCGGGATCTACGAGCAGTACTTC.

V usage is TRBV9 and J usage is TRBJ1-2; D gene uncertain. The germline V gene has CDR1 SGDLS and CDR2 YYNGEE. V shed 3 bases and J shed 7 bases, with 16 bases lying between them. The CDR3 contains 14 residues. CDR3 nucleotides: TGTGCCAGCAGCGCTGGCAGAGCAGCTCCTGGCTACACCTTC. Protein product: CASSAGRAAPGYTF.

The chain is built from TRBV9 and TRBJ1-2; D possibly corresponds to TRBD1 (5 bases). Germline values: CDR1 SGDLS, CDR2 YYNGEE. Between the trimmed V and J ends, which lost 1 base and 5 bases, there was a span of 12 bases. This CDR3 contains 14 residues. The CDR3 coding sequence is TGTGCCAGCAGCGTATACGGGGGTGGGTATGGCTACACCTTC. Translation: CASSVYGGGYGYTF.

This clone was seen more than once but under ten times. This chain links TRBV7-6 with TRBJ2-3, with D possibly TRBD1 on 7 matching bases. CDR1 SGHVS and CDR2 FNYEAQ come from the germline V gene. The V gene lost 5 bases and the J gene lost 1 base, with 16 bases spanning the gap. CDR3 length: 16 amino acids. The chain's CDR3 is CASSQQGGGGTDTQYF. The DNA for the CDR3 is TGTGCCAGCAGCCAACAAGGGGGCGGGGGCACAGATACGCAGTATTTT.

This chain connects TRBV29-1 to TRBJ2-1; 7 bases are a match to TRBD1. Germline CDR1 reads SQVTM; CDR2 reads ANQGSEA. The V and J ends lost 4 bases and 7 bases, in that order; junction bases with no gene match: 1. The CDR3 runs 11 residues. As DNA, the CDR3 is TGCAGCGTTGGCAGGGGGAATGAGCAGTTCTTC. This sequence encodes CSVGRGNEQFF.

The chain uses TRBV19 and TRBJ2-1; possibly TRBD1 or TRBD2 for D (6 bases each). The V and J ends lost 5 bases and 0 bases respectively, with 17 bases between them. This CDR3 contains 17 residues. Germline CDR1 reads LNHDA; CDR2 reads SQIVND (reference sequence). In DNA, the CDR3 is TGTGCCAGTAGTGAGGGGGGTGGAGGTTTCTCCTACAATGAGCAGTTCTTC. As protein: CASSEGGGGFSYNEQFF.

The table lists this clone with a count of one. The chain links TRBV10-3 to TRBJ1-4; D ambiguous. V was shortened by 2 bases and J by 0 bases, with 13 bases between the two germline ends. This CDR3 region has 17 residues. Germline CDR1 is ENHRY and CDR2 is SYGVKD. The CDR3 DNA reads TGTGCCATCAGTGAGCCCCAGAGAGCTGCAACTAATGAAAAACTGTTTTTT. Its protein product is CAISEPQRAATNEKLFF.

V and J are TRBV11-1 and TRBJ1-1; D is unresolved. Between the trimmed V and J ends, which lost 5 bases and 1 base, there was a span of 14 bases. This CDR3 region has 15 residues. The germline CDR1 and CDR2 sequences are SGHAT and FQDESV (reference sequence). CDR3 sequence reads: CASSPALTKNTEAFF. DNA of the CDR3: TGTGCCAGCAGCCCCGCCCTTACAAAGAACACTGAAGCTTTCTTT.

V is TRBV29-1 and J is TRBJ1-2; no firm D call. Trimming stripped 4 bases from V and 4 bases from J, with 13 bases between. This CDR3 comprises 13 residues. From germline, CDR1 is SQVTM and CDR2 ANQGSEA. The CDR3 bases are TGCAGCGTTGCCCAGACCGCCTCCTATGGCTACACCTTC. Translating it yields CSVAQTASYGYTF.

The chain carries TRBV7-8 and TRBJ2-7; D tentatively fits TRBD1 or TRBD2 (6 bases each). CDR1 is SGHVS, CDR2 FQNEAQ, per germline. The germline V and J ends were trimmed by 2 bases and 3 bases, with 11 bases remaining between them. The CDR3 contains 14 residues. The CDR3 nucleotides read TGTGCCAGCAGCTTAAGGGGGGCCCTCTACGAGCAGTACTTC. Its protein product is CASSLRGALYEQYF.

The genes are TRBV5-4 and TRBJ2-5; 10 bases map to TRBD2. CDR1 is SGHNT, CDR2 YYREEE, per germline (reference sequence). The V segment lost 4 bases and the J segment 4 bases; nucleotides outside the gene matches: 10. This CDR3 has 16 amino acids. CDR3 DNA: TGTGCCAGCAGCCCCGAGGGACTAGCGTCTGGAGAGACCCAGTACTTC. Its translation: CASSPEGLASGETQYF. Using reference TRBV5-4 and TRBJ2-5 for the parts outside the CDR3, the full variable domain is ETGVTQSPTHLIKTRGQQVTLRCSSQSGHNTVSWYQQALGQGPQFIFQYYREEENGRGNFPPRFSGLQFPNYSSELNVNALELDDSALYLCASSPEGLASGETQYFGPGTRLLVL.

This CDR3 reads CATNREANYGYTF. CDR3 in DNA: TGTGCCACCAACAGGGAGGCTAACTATGGCTACACCTTC. The chain joins TRBV19 to TRBJ1-2, with a weak D call TRBD1 (6 bases). This CDR3 region has 13 residues. Germline CDR1 and CDR2: LNHDA and SQIVND (reference sequence). V was clipped by 10 bases and J by 0 bases, with 12 bases between them.

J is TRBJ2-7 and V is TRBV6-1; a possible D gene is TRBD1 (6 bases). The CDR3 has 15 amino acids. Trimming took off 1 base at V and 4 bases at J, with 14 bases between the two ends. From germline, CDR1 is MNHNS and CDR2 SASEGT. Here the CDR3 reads CASSEGGPPEYEQYF. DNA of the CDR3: TGTGCCAGCAGTGAAGGGGGGCCCCCCGAATACGAGCAGTACTTC.

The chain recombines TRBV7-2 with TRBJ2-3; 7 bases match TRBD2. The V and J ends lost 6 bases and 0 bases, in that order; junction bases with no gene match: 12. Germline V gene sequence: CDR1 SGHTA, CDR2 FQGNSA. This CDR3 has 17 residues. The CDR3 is CASRGGKQHPSTDTQYF. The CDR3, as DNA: TGTGCCAGCAGGGGGGGGAAACAGCATCCTAGCACAGATACGCAGTATTTT. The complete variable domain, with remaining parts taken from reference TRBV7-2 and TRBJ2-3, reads GAGVSQSPSNKVTEKGKDVELRCDPISGHTALYWYRQSLGQGLEFLIYFQGNSAPDKSGLPSDRFSAERTGGSVSTLTIQRTQQEDSAVYLCASRGGKQHPSTDTQYFGPGTRLTVL.

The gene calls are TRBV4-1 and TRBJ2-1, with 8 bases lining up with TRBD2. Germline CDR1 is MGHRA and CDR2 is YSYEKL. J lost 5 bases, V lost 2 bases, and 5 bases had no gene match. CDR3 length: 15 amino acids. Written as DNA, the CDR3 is TGCGCCAGCAGCCAACTGGGACTAGGGAACAATGAGCAGTTCTTC. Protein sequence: CASSQLGLGNNEQFF.

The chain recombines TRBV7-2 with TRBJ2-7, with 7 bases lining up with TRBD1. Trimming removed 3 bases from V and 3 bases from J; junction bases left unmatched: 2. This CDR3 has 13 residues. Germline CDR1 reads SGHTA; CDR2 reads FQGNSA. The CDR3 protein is CASSFRDSYEQYF. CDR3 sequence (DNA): TGTGCCAGCAGCTTTAGGGACAGCTACGAGCAGTACTTC.

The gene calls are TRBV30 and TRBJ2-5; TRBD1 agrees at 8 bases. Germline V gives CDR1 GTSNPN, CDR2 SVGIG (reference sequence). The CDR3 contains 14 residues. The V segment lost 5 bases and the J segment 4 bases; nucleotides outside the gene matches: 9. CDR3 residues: CAWGRQGLGETQYF. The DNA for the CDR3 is TGTGCCTGGGGGAGACAGGGGCTGGGAGAGACCCAGTACTTC.

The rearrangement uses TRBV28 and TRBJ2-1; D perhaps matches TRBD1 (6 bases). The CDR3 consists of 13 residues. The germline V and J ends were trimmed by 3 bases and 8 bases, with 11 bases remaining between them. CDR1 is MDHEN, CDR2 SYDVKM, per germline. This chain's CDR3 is CASSFIQGDEQFF. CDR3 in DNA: TGTGCCAGCAGTTTTATACAGGGTGATGAGCAGTTCTTC.

DNA of the CDR3: TGTGCCAGCAGCTGGGACAGGCCCTACGAGCAGTACTTC. It codes for CASSWDRPYEQYF. This chain links TRBV5-4 with TRBJ2-5; 8 bases are a match to TRBD1. The last part of the DNA fits TRBJ2-7 better; the J call may be wrong. The CDR3 extends over 13 amino acids. Germline V lookup: CDR1 SGHNT, CDR2 YYREEE (reference sequence).